Listed here is a single T cell receptor (beta chain). The antigen this receptor binds is unknown. No base-level quality is on record; no much larger clone is a single base apart. Library creation used the immunoSEQ multiplex PCR assay. A mixture of 60 forward primers for TCR Vbeta segments and 13 reverse primers for TCR Jbeta segments was used in the multiplex PCR. The CDR3 region of rearranged TCR beta genes was amplified from genomic DNA by a multiplex PCR assay. The Illumina HiSeq System was used to sequence the amplified TCR beta libraries as 87-base-pair reads. In the source study's methods: In a later analysis, some 80 million unique TCR beta chains were counted across the approximately 640 repertoires, and approximately 9.9 million of these chains were shared by at least two donors. Raw reads were error-corrected and collapsed into unique sequences with a nearest-neighbor algorithm that merged closely related sequences to remove PCR and sequencing errors. CDR3 sequences were aligned to IMGT reference sequences to assign V, D and J gene segments. For a sequence to be retained, a match of at least six nucleotides to both a V gene segment and a J gene segment was required. Rearrangements were classified as productive when the CDR3 lacked stop codons and remained in frame with V and J, and all other rearrangements were classified as non-productive. Following IMGT convention, CDR3 was defined as the stretch from the second conserved V-encoded cysteine up to the conserved J-encoded phenylalanine. Sequences without an unambiguous match to a single V gene segment were excluded from the earlier analysis of over 500 of the donors. In an earlier analysis of 587 of the donors, V segments were called functional above 56.7% productive rearrangements and were called segregating when the between-donor standard deviation exceeded 5%. A statistical classification framework was built for diagnosing cytomegalovirus status from the catalog of TCR beta chain sequences. In a later analysis, V and J genes were assigned by comparing TCR nucleotide sequences against IMGT/GENE-DB human TR gene sequences. A later analysis assigned CDR3 sequences and most-parsimonious VDJ recombination scenarios with the TCRdist pipeline. In a later analysis, each TCR beta chain was defined by its CDR3 amino acid sequence together with its V-gene family, and reads without a unique V-gene family were excluded. In a later analysis, 450 to 600 highly shared, low-generation-probability nucleotide sequences were removed to address suspected cross-contamination and a sequencing artifact. In a later analysis, a clonal expansion index for each public chain was calculated from normalized within-repertoire ranks of inferred template counts. In a later analysis, generation probabilities were computed using a VDJ recombination model fitted to out-of-frame rearrangements, and the results were checked against IGoR. In a later analysis, hypergeometric tests were used to score TCR-TCR, TCR-HLA and TCR-CMV co-occurrence, with a repertoire-size bias correction applied to TCR pairs. To estimate false discovery rates, a later analysis permuted the HLA or CMV assignments 20 times. In a later analysis, co-occurring TCRs were grouped using DBSCAN, with TCRdist sequence similarity added in when clustering inside HLA-allele-positive subsets. Repertoires with fewer than 30,000 or more than 120,000 public chains, plus five repertoires with anomalous nucleotide sharing, were excluded from co-occurrence clustering. This immuneACCESS table, as held by TCRdb, lists in-frame sequences with V and J called but not all clones. Of the missing ones, under half trace to an unresolved V gene in checked studies; the others have no known cause. The V and J calls and clone size were taken over from that table, and D and trimming were inferred from the DNA. The sample table lists around 200,000 clones, over 80% of them with a count of one. The biggest ten clones account for about 6% of the sample.

This entry comes from a study of cytomegalovirus exposure and HLA in healthy donors (dated by TCRdb to about 2017). For the study in its entirety: In an earlier analysis of 587 of the donors, 276 Gb of sequence data and roughly 100 million unique TCR beta sequences from roughly 190 million T cells were reported. Around 300 gigabases of sequencing data and approximately 85 million unique TCR sequences were included in an early release covering roughly 600 HLA-typed donors. Among the roughly 400 genotyped donors, around 81% belonged to the genetic ancestry cluster associated with self-reported Caucasian donors. The study aimed to test whether signatures of past pathogen exposure could be identified by cataloging public T cell receptors. The T cell repertoires of around 730 subjects were profiled by immunosequencing and related to cytomegalovirus serostatus. Along with the approximately 700-subject first cohort, a separate validation cohort of over a hundred different subjects was used. To predict cytomegalovirus infection status, the study combined high-throughput TCR immunosequencing, statistical association of individual TCRs with disease status, and machine learning. A later analysis re-analyzed previously published TCR beta repertoires from 660 or so donors and added high-resolution HLA genotyping to study TCR occurrence patterns. Rather than using new phenotypic data, the later analysis identified candidate immune exposures from TCR beta sequences and from how often those sequences occurred across donors. In an earlier analysis of around 540 of the donors, high-throughput TCR beta sequencing was used to judge whether each TCR beta V gene segment behaved as functional or pseudogenic. Donor age, sex, ethnicity and CMV serostatus were collected together with the repertoire data. In a later genetic analysis, genome-wide SNP genotypes for about three fifths of the roughly 670 donors were used, and that subset was treated as a discovery cohort. Every discovery cohort repertoire had been produced on one sequencing platform. HLA typing included class I and class II loci at four-digit resolution. The number of typed donors differed by locus: 629-630 for A, B, C, DRB1 and DQB1; roughly 510 for DQA1; about 600 for DPA1; and around 450 for DPB1. Roughly five DR-DQ haplotypes were handled as single units for association and clustering because linkage in the cohort was strong. Across some 400 genotyped donors of the cohort, an average of approximately 240,000 unique TCR beta nucleotide sequences per donor were sequenced, and about a sixth of those sequences were non-productive. The paper as a whole reports these results and caveats: Approximately 18 rarely observed V segments, including chromosome 9 orphons, were excluded from the earlier analysis of just under 600 of the donors because counts were too low. Immune exposure information for the cohort was limited to CMV serostatus. In a later analysis, HLA-associated TCR beta chains showed more clonal expansion and lower generation probabilities than non-associated chains that were equally common. HLA typing was unavailable for some donors at each locus, so association tests used only the typed subset. A later analysis reported that several top co-occurrence clusters appeared linked to parvovirus B19, influenza, CMV and Epstein-Barr virus. Specific HLA alleles were associated with about 17,000 TCR beta sequences at a false discovery rate of 0.05 in a later analysis. Correlated functional status among segregating V segments might be attributable to linkage disequilibrium, but an unknown experimental factor could not be ruled out. Strong co-occurrence of HLA alleles, especially DR and DQ, made assigning TCR associations to individual alleles difficult. According to a later analysis, TCR association rates differed among HLA loci, with DRB1 alleles showing the most associated TCRs and HLA-C alleles showing the fewest. In this cohort, only TCR beta chains were sequenced, and detectable features were limited by the absence of alpha or paired-chain data. The authors suggested that the approach could potentially be extended to other disease states and immunological phenotypes. According to a later analysis, most CMV-associated TCR beta chains appeared to be HLA-restricted, and the HLA associations seemed to be driven largely by CMV exposure. The presence/absence analyses assumed that sequencing depth was roughly uniform across donors, and that assumption may not be true. Three of the identified cytomegalovirus-associated TCR beta chains were confirmed in vitro to be specific for cytomegalovirus antigens. The 87-base-pair reads could not distinguish some IMGT-functional V segments, including TRBV6-2 and TRBV6-3, so those segments were excluded. A further reported finding was that TCR beta sequences accurately predicted the HLA-A and HLA-B alleles for most subjects in the first cohort. According to a later genetic analysis, donors in an Asian-associated ancestry cluster had fewer N-insertions in productive TCRs than the roughly 660-donor mean. While some public TCRs were present in many individuals, most TCR sequences turned up only very rarely across donors. Broadly in line with IMGT annotations, most TCR beta V segments showed up in productive rearrangements about 90% or about 30% of the time in an earlier analysis of 587 of the donors. An association between a missense DCLRE1C variant and V-gene and J-gene trimming of TCR beta chains was found in a later genetic analysis and replicated in an independent cohort. A cluster of highly shared sequence variants was judged likely to be a technical artifact of the sequencing pipeline. The classifier was reported to diagnose cytomegalovirus status with high specificity and sensitivity in both the original cohort and the validation cohort. A total of fewer than 200 TCR beta chains were listed by the study as associated with cytomegalovirus.

CDR1 and CDR2 are drawn from the germline V gene: SGHTA, FQGNSA. The CDR3 has 15 amino acids, counting the end cysteine and phenylalanine. The only DNA kept is the CDR3, 45 bases in frame from the first base. The germline V and J ends show losses of 0 bases and 15 bases respectively, and no gene match explains 9 bases of the junction. The cohort consisted of 650 to 700 healthy bone marrow donors. Cohort members were all nominally healthy when sampled, although unrecorded immune exposures were likely present. The donor was CMV seropositive and was included in the group of 289 seropositive cohort members. A peripheral blood sample was collected from each donor, and TCR beta sequencing was performed on peripheral blood mononuclear cells. Genomic DNA was extracted from the blood cell samples with the Qiagen DNeasy Blood Extraction Kit.

This clonotype originated in a man aged 35 to 55 in good health and CMV-seropositive. The sample was PBMCs. The rearranged segments are TRBV7-2 and TRBJ2-1, and 12 junction bases match TRBD2. The DNA is TGTGCCAGCAGCTTAGCCTGGGCTAGCGGGGGGGCTGGGTTCTTC. Protein translation: CASSLAWASGGAGFF.